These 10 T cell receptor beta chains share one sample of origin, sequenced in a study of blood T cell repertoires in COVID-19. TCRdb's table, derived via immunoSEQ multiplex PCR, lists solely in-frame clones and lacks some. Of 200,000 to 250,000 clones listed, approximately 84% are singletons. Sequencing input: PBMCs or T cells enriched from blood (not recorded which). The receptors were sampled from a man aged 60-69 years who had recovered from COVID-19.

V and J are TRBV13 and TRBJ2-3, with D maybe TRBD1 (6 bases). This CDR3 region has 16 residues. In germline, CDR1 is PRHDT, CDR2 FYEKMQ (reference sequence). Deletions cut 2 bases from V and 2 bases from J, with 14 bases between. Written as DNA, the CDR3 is TGTGCCAGCAGCTTAACAGTCAGGGGCCACACAGATACGCAGTATTTT. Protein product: CASSLTVRGHTDTQYF.

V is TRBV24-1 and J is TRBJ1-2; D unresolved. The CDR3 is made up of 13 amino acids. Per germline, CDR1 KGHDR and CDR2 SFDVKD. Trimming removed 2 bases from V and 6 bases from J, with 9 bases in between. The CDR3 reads CATSDSRDHGYTF. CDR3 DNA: TGTGCCACCAGTGATTCCCGGGATCATGGCTACACCTTC.

The CDR3 DNA reads TGTGCCAGCAGAGCTAGCGGGGGGGCCGGTGAGCAGTACTTC. It codes for CASRASGGAGEQYF. V and J are TRBV2 and TRBJ2-7; 12 bases line up with TRBD2. V lost 6 bases to trimming and J lost 7 bases; unmatched junction nucleotides: 7. CDR1 is SNHLY and CDR2 is FYNNEI in the germline V gene. The CDR3 has 14 residues.

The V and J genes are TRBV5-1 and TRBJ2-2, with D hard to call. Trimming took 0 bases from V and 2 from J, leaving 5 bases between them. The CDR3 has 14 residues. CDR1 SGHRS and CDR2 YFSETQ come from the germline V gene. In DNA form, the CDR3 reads TGCGCCAGCAGCTTGGCAGATAACACCGGGGAGCTGTTTTTT. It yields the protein CASSLADNTGELFF.

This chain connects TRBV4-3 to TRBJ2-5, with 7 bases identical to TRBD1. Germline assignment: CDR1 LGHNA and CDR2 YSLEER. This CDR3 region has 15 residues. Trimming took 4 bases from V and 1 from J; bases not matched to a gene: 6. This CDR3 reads CASSRRQGPQETQYF. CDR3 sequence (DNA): TGCGCCAGCAGCCGCCGACAGGGCCCCCAAGAGACCCAGTACTTC.

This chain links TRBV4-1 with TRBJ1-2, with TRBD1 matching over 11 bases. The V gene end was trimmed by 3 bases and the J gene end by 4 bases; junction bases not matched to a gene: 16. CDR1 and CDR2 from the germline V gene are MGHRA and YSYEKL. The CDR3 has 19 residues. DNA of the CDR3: TGCGCCAGCAGCCACCTCGTCCCGGGACAGGGGGGAGAGGGCTATGGCTACACCTTC. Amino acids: CASSHLVPGQGGEGYGYTF.

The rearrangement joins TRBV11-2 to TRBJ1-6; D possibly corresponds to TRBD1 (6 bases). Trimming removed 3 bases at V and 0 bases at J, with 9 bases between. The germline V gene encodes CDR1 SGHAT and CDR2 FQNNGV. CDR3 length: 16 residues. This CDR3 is CASSLDSRSYNSPLHF. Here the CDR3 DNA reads TGTGCCAGCAGCTTGGACAGCCGCTCCTATAATTCACCCCTCCACTTT. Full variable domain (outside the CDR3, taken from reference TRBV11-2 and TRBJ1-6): EAGVAQSPRYKIIEKRQSVAFWCNPISGHATLYWYQQILGQGPKLLIQFQNNGVVDDSQLPKDRFSAERLKGVDSTLKIQPAKLEDSAVYLCASSLDSRSYNSPLHFGNGTRLTVT.

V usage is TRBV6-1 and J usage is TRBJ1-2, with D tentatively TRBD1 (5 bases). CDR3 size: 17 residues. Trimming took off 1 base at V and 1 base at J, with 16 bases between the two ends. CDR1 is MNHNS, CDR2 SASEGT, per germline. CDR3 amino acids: CASSEGPGTRLNYGYTF. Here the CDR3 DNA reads TGTGCCAGCAGTGAAGGGCCAGGGACTCGACTTAACTATGGCTACACCTTC.

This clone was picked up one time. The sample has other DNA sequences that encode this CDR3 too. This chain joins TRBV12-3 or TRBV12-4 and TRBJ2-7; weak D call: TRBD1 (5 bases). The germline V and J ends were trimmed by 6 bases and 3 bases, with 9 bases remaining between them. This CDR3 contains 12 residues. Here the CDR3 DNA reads TGTGCCAGCAGCCCCGACAGCTACGAGCAGTACTTC. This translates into CASSPDSYEQYF.

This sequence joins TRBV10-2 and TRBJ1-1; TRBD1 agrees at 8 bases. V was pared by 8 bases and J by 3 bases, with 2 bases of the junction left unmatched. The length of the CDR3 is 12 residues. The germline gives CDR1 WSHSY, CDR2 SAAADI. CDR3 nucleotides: TGCGCCAGCGGACAGGGAGACACTGAAGCTTTCTTT. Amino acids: CASGQGDTEAFF.